In this sample, the clone carrying this TCR beta chain turned up once. The germline CDR1 and CDR2 sequences are KGHSH and LQKENI. V shed 5 bases and J 7 bases; nucleotides not matched to a gene: 16. The CDR3 covers 17 residues. The data derive from a study of shared clonotypes between healthy human individuals. Study context: CD4 naive and CD4 memory each took three plates per donor, while CD8 naive took two and CD8 memory one.

Assay used: immunoSEQ multiplex PCR; TCRdb lists only in-frame clones, some missing. The data hold roughly 2.5 million clones, with more than 90% observed a single time. This chain uses TRBV18 with TRBJ1-2; TRBD1 agrees at 10 bases. Sequences were obtained from naive CD4+ T cells sorted from blood. This sample's subset: CD45RA+ positively selected. This sequence was found in a man aged 18 to 30 in good health. CDR3 sequence (DNA): TGTGCCAGCTCAGACTACGGGACAGGGGCCTCTTTAGGTGGCTACACCTTC. Translation: CASSDYGTGASLGGYTF.